Following are 6 T cell receptor beta chains from one sample sequenced in a study of blood T cell repertoires in COVID-19. Using immunoSEQ multiplex PCR, the repertoire was profiled, and TCRdb retains in-frame clones only, with some absent. The table has fewer than 85,000 clones, 83% seen once. The sequenced sample was peripheral blood. Source of these receptors: a woman aged 60-70 years with acute or convalescent COVID-19.

The chain's CDR3 is CASSEAFREAFF. In DNA form, the CDR3 reads TGTGCCAGCAGTGAAGCGTTCAGGGAAGCTTTCTTT. The chain recombines TRBV6-1 with TRBJ1-1; no firm D call. This CDR3 is built from 12 residues. Germline values: CDR1 MNHNS, CDR2 SASEGT. The V gene lost 0 bases and the J gene lost 8 bases, with 7 bases spanning the gap.

This clone came up a few times. The chain recombines TRBV24-1 with TRBJ2-1, with a possible D match to TRBD1 (6 bases). Germline CDR1 KGHDR, CDR2 SFDVKD. This CDR3 is 12 amino acids long. Trimming removed 3 bases from V and 15 bases from J, with 14 bases in between. CDR3 sequence reads: CATSDHGTMWFF. CDR3 nucleotide sequence: TGTGCCACCAGTGATCACGGGACAATGTGGTTCTTC.

The CDR3 reads CASRSGGRPYGYTF. DNA of the CDR3: TGTGCCAGCAGATCAGGGGGGAGACCGTATGGCTACACCTTC. The V gene is TRBV25-1, the J gene TRBJ1-2; 7 nucleotides align to TRBD1. V was pared by 6 bases and J by 5 bases, with 9 bases of the junction left unmatched. This CDR3 spans 14 amino acids. CDR1 MGHDK and CDR2 SYGVNS come from the germline V gene.

V usage is TRBV3-1 (or the pseudogene TRBV3-2) and J usage is TRBJ2-7; tentatively, D is TRBD2 (6 bases). The V gene lost 3 bases and the J gene lost 7 bases, with 16 bases spanning the gap. Germline-derived CDR1 and CDR2 are LGHDT and YNNKEL (reference sequence). This CDR3 region has 14 residues. The CDR3 nucleotides read TGTGCCAGCAGCCAGGGACTTGTTGGGGGAGAGCAGTACTTC. This encodes CASSQGLVGGEQYF.

The chain links TRBV12-3 or TRBV12-4 to TRBJ1-4, with a weak D call TRBD1 (5 bases). V lost 3 bases, J lost 7 bases, and 6 bases lay in between. This CDR3 is built from 12 residues. The CDR3 region is CASSFGGEKLFF. In DNA form, the CDR3 reads TGTGCCAGCAGTTTCGGGGGTGAAAAACTGTTTTTT.

The rearrangement links TRBV6-4 to TRBJ1-6; D gene uncertain. V was clipped by 2 bases and J by 7 bases, with 12 bases between them. There are 15 residues in the CDR3. Germline V gene data show CDR1 as MRHNA and CDR2 as SNTAGT. The CDR3 region has the DNA TGTGCCAGCAGTGACGCTCCAGGCTTCAATTCACCCCTCCACTTT. Translation: CASSDAPGFNSPLHF.